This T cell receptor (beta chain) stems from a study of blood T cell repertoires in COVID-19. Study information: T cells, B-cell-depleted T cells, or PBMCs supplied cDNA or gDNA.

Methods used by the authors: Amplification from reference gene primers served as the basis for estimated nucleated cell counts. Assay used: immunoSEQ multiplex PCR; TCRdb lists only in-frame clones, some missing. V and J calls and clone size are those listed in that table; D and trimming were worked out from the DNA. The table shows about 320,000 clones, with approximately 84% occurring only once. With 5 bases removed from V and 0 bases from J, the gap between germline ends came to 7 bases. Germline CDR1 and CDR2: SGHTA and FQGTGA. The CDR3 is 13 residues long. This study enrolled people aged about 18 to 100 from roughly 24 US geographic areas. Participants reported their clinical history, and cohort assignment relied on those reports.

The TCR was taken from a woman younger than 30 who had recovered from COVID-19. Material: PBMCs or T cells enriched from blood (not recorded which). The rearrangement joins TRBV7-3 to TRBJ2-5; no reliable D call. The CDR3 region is CASSLNNQETQYF. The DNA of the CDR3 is TGTGCCAGCAGCCTAAACAACCAAGAGACCCAGTACTTC.